Listed below are T cell receptor beta chains from one sample, sequenced in a study of Graves' ophthalmopathy and Graves' hyperthyroidism. TCRdb re-derived calls from the multiplex PCR reads in MiXCR, one entry per CDR3 protein. This sample yields about 370,000 distinct CDR3 sequences, of which 17% are seen a single time; roughly 2.6% belongs to the top ten. Sequencing was carried out using peripheral blood. These receptor sequences come from an adult woman with stable Graves' hyperthyroidism. Both conserved end residues are part of each CDR3. The D gene is left open where the match is weak.

>TRBV6-2/TRBV6-3|TRBJ2-5|TRBD1
CATLRQGAVGTQYF
>TRBV12-3/TRBV12-4|TRBJ1-1|NA
CASYARRGAEAFF
>TRBV6-2/TRBV6-3|TRBJ1-5|TRBD1
CASSTSGTGTLWSNQPQHF
>TRBV20-1|TRBJ2-7|TRBD1
CSVSRDSGYEQYF
>TRBV29-1|TRBJ2-5|NA
CSVGGVTTRRETQYF
>TRBV12-3/TRBV12-4|TRBJ2-4|NA
CASSLEGGGNIKYF
>TRBV20-1|TRBJ1-2|NA
CSARVKGHLSNYGYTF
>TRBV28|TRBJ2-7|TRBD2
CASSRTSGSYLEEQYF
>TRBV6-2/TRBV6-3|TRBJ1-2|NA
CASSYSKGRGTF
>TRBV27|TRBJ2-7|TRBD1
CASRQQGSSYEQYF
>TRBV28|TRBJ2-7|TRBD1
CASSPQRDRGIHEQYF
>TRBV12-3/TRBV12-4|TRBJ1-5|NA
CASSRGEQPQHF
>TRBV29-1|TRBJ2-7|TRBD1
CSVQAPGQGAYEQYF
>TRBV12-5|TRBJ2-7|NA
CASGQRVGSYEQYF
>TRBV4-2|TRBJ2-7|NA
CASSQDSGAYEQYF
>TRBV20-1|TRBJ1-1|NA
CSAREAREGRKAFF
>TRBV20-1|TRBJ2-7|NA
CSTRDRVIINEQYF
>TRBV28|TRBJ2-7|TRBD1
CASSARGRGLDEQYF
>TRBV7-8|TRBJ1-5|TRBD1
CASSLTGGVGQPQHF
>TRBV7-8|TRBJ1-5|TRBD1
CASSPDRGGGQPQHF
>TRBV20-1|TRBJ2-2|TRBD2
CSARTSGRKNTGELFF
>TRBV12-3/TRBV12-4|TRBJ2-7|TRBD1
CASSPLSGQGDRYEQYF
>TRBV6-1|TRBJ2-5|TRBD2
CASRRLAGGEETQYF
>TRBV11-2|TRBJ1-2|NA
CASSLGLTGGGGYTF
>TRBV6-2/TRBV6-3|TRBJ2-7|TRBD1
CASSGQGSVSYEQYF
>TRBV30|TRBJ2-2|TRBD1
CAWSPSDRVWSGELFF
>TRBV5-1|TRBJ2-5|NA
CASSLEGDQETQYF
>TRBV2|TRBJ1-2|NA
CASSGKWGANYGYTF
>TRBV6-1|TRBJ2-5|TRBD1
CASTRNVGGTKETQYF
>TRBV27|TRBJ1-2|NA
CASSPVAGSNYGYTF
>TRBV4-3|TRBJ2-7|NA
CASSPSARWTSSEQYF
>TRBV6-1|TRBJ2-7|TRBD1
CASSERDRVVHEQYF
>TRBV6-1|TRBJ1-1|TRBD1
CASTKNRGPGTEAFF
>TRBV4-1|TRBJ1-2|TRBD1
CASSQDRLSRQGDRYGYTF
>TRBV11-2|TRBJ2-2|TRBD2
CASSLTSGSELFF
>TRBV12-3/TRBV12-4|TRBJ2-2|NA
CASSLLRTTGELFF